These 16 T cell receptor beta chains share one sample of origin, sequenced in a study of regulatory T cells in long-lasting Graves disease. Combining iRepertoire HTBI primers with Arm-PCR of CDR3 regions, the authors built TCR beta libraries. TCRdb used MiXCR to reprocess the multiplex PCR reads, holding one entry per CDR3 protein. The sample contains about 540,000 distinct CDR3 sequences, about 13% of which appear only once. Time point specified: newly diagnosed GD, antithyroid drugs for less than 3 months. Construction of the TCR library relied on RNA isolated from PBMCs. The same data also went into a second study, on T cells in Graves' hyperthyroidism and ophthalmopathy.

The sample in question was peripheral blood mononuclear cells (PBMCs), obtained at new diagnosis, from a patient treated with antithyroid drugs. The source of these receptors is a man between 25 and 39 years old with Graves disease.

This clonotype was counted many times. The V gene is TRBV27, the J gene TRBJ2-3; TRBD2 matches at 7 bases. The V segment lost 8 bases and the J segment 4 bases; nucleotides outside the gene matches: 9. This CDR3 is 14 amino acids long. Germline CDR1 and CDR2: MNHEY and SMNVEV (reference sequence). Here the CDR3 DNA reads TGTGCCAGCCTGAAAGCGGGAATGGCAGATACGCAGTATTTT. Protein product: CASLKAGMADTQYF.

Turning to this clonotype: A clone one base away is much larger, so this may be a read error. No conserved phenylalanine or tryptophan is present at the end of the CDR3, so a read error is the likely explanation. The CDR3 DNA follows: TGTGCCAGCAGTTCGGACAGGGCCTCACCCCTCCACTGT. Protein: CASSSDRASPLHC. The gene calls are TRBV6-9 and TRBJ1-6; 8 positions match TRBD1. The CDR3 is 13 residues long. Trimming removed 4 bases from V and 10 bases from J; junction bases left unmatched: 3. CDR1 is MNHGY and CDR2 is SVAAGI in the germline V gene.

This clonotype was seen at least ten times. The rearrangement joins TRBV27 to TRBJ2-1; the D gene is possibly TRBD2 (6 bases). Between the trimmed V and J ends, which lost 2 bases and 0 bases, there was a span of 14 bases. The germline gives CDR1 MNHEY, CDR2 SMNVEV (reference sequence). The CDR3 runs 17 residues. The chain's CDR3 is CASSLIGGTYSYNEQFF. DNA for the CDR3: TGTGCCAGCAGTTTAATCGGCGGGACTTACTCCTACAATGAGCAGTTCTTC.

This clonotype occurred a few times. Germline is not matched at one junction end, which may reflect a read error. The chain combines TRBV12-3 or TRBV12-4 with TRBJ2-1; 11 bases fit TRBD2. The CDR3 loop spans 15 amino acids. Here the CDR3 reads CASSLAGGINNEQFF. CDR3 in DNA: TGTGCCAGCAGTCTAGCGGGAGGCATTAACAATGAGCAGTTCTTC.

This clonotype was picked up many times. The chain couples TRBV24-1 to TRBJ2-7; possibly TRBD2 for D (5 bases). Trimming took off 5 bases at V and 6 bases at J, with 13 bases between the two ends. The CDR3 is made up of 13 amino acids. Germline lookup yields CDR1 KGHDR and CDR2 SFDVKD. CDR3: CATSVLGGSEQYF. The CDR3, as DNA: TGTGCCACCAGTGTCCTTGGTGGGAGCGAGCAGTACTTC.

This clonotype was detected ten times or more. V is TRBV30 and J is TRBJ2-1, with 8 positions matching TRBD2. The CDR3 is 12 residues long. Germline V gene lookup returns CDR1 GTSNPN and CDR2 SVGIG (reference sequence). CDR3 amino acids: CAGSGSPNEQFF. CDR3 DNA sequence: TGTGCAGGGAGCGGGAGCCCCAATGAGCAGTTCTTC.

There are a few counts of this clonotype. The rearrangement joins TRBV5-6 to TRBJ1-1; 8 bases align to TRBD1. Germline-derived CDR1 and CDR2 are SGHDT and YYEEEE. The CDR3 has 18 residues. The ends lost 0 bases at V and 0 bases at J; junction bases unmatched: 10. CDR3 in DNA: TGTGCCAGCAGCTTGGCCTCTGGACAGGGCGCCCTGAACACTGAAGCTTTCTTT. It encodes CASSLASGQGALNTEAFF. The full variable domain, in which reference TRBV5-6 and TRBJ1-1 provide the parts outside the CDR3, is DAGVTQSPTHLIKTRGQQVTLRCSPKSGHDTVSWYQQALGQGPQFIFQYYEEEERQRGNFPDRFSGHQFPNYSSELNVNALLLGDSALYLCASSLASGQGALNTEAFFGQGTRLTVV.

There are many counts of this clonotype. The rearrangement links TRBV28 to TRBJ1-5; TRBD1 might be the D (6 bases). The CDR3 is 13 amino acids. Germline CDR1 and CDR2: MDHEN and SYDVKM. V was cut by 6 bases and J by 4 bases, with 10 bases left in between. Here the CDR3 reads CASRRQENQPQHF. For the CDR3, the DNA is TGTGCCAGCAGGAGACAGGAGAATCAGCCCCAGCATTTT.

This clonotype has a count of ten or more. The chain combines TRBV11-2 with TRBJ2-7; 10 bases match TRBD1. The junction had 7 bases not matched to a gene; V was cut back by 8 bases and J by 3 bases. Germline CDR1 reads SGHAT; CDR2 reads FQNNGV. The CDR3 totals 14 residues. The CDR3 DNA reads as TGTGCCAGCGGAAAGACAGGGGGCGGCTACGAGCAGTACTTC. This translates into CASGKTGGGYEQYF.

The V call is TRBV5-1, the J call TRBJ2-1, with a possible D match to TRBD2 (6 bases). CDR3 length: 15 amino acids. The V gene's germline CDR1 is SGHRS and CDR2 YFSETQ. V was cut by 0 bases and J by 5 bases, with 12 bases left in between. The CDR3, as DNA: TGCGCCAGCAGCTTGGGGGACTCACCCAACAATGAGCAGTTCTTC. This sequence encodes CASSLGDSPNNEQFF.

This clonotype came up many times. The chain combines TRBV11-2 with TRBJ1-6, with D possibly matching TRBD1 (5 bases). The CDR3 loop spans 14 amino acids. The V end lost 0 bases, the J end lost 9 bases, and 9 bases lay between the germline ends. Germline V gene sequence: CDR1 SGHAT, CDR2 FQNNGV. In nucleotides, the CDR3 is TGTGCCAGCAGCTTAGAAGGGGTGCGTTCACCCCTCCACTTT. As protein: CASSLEGVRSPLHF.

The chain recombines TRBV5-1 with TRBJ1-6; 11 nucleotides line up with TRBD1. The CDR3 sequence is 14 residues long. Losses at the gene ends were 3 bases for V and 8 bases for J; bases not matched to a gene: 1. CDR1 is SGHRS, CDR2 YFSETQ, per germline. Here the CDR3 reads CASSWTGGDSPLHF. The CDR3 DNA follows: TGCGCCAGCAGCTGGACAGGGGGCGATTCACCCCTCCACTTT. Complete variable domain (other parts from reference TRBV5-1 and TRBJ1-6): KAGVTQTPRYLIKTRGQQVTLSCSPISGHRSVSWYQQTPGQGLQFLFEYFSETQRNKGNFPGRFSGRQFSNSRSEMNVSTLELGDSALYLCASSWTGGDSPLHFGNGTRLTVT.

Of note for this clonotype: With a much larger clone just one base away, this may be a read error. V usage is TRBV18 and J usage is TRBJ2-1; 7 bases line up with TRBD2. Germline CDR1 KGHSH, CDR2 LQKENI. After removal of 6 bases from V and 13 bases from J, the junction contained 6 bases not matched to a gene. The CDR3 has 11 residues. CDR3: CASSMRETQFF. In nucleotides, the CDR3 is TGTGCCAGCTCGATGCGGGAGACCCAGTTCTTC.

The sample holds many counts of this clonotype. The CDR3 nucleotides are TGTGCCAGCAGTTTGGCGGGGCTCCCCTCGTACGAGCAGTACTTC. It encodes CASSLAGLPSYEQYF. V usage is TRBV12-3 or TRBV12-4 and J usage is TRBJ2-7; possibly TRBD2 for D (6 bases). This CDR3 is 15 amino acids long. Trimming removed 3 bases from V and 4 bases from J, with 16 bases in between.

The chain carries TRBV6-1 and TRBJ2-4, with D hard to call. From germline, CDR1 is MNHNS and CDR2 SASEGT. The V end was cut by 0 bases, the J end by 5 bases, with 11 bases between. This CDR3 comprises 15 residues. The DNA for the CDR3 is TGTGCCAGCAGTGAAGCGCGAGGTTGGCAAAACATTCAGTACTTC. It translates to CASSEARGWQNIQYF.

This clonotype showed up just a few times. The V call is TRBV10-3, the J call TRBJ2-1, with D perhaps matching TRBD2 (6 bases). V was shortened by 10 bases and J by 4 bases, with 17 bases between the two germline ends. Germline CDR1 is ENHRY and CDR2 is SYGVKD. The CDR3 extends over 14 amino acids. This chain's CDR3 is CATLAGLRYNEQFF. DNA for the CDR3: TGTGCCACACTAGCAGGACTCCGGTACAATGAGCAGTTCTTC.